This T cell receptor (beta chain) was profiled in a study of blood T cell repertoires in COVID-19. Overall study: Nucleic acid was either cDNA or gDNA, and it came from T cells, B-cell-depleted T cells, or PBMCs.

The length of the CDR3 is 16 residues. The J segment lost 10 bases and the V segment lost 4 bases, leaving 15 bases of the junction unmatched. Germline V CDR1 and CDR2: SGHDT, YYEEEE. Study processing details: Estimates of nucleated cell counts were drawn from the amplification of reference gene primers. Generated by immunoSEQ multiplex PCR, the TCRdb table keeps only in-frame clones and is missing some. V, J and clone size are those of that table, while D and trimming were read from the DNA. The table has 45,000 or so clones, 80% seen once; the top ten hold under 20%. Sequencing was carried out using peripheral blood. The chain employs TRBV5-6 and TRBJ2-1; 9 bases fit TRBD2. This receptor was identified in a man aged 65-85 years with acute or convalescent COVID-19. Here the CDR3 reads CASSKNIGTSIGEQFF. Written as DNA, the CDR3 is TGTGCCAGCAGCAAAAACATCGGGACTAGCATAGGGGAGCAGTTCTTC. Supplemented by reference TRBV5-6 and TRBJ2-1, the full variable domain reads DAGVTQSPTHLIKTRGQQVTLRCSPKSGHDTVSWYQQALGQGPQFIFQYYEEEERQRGNFPDRFSGHQFPNYSSELNVNALLLGDSALYLCASSKNIGTSIGEQFFGPGTRLTVL.